This entry is about one TCR beta chain. Its antigen remains unidentified. This record belongs to a study of vaccination and CD4 T cells after COVID-19. Cultured CD4+ T-cell DNA underwent Oncomine TCR Beta short-read sequencing. TCRdb fed the PCR reads into MiXCR, producing one record per CDR3 protein. In the table there are approximately 7,300 distinct CDR3 sequences, 35% to 45% of which are singletons. The CDR3 has 13 residues. V was shortened by 8 bases and J by 5 bases, with 15 bases between the two germline ends. Looked up from germline, CDR1 is KGHSH and CDR2 is LQKENI. Described treatment: approximately nine-day PBMC culture with coronavirus spike peptide pools or control peptides (ViraFEST assay). The unexposed donor provided CD4+ T cells, which were taken before the COVID-19 pandemic (2011-2018).

This chain joins TRBV18 and TRBJ1-1; TRBD1 might be the D (6 bases). The source material was CD4+ T cells from blood, cultured in vitro. The source is a human donor in good health. This CDR3 reads CASRLGGETEAFF. The CDR3 DNA sequence: TGTGCCAGCCGTTTGGGGGGCGAAACTGAAGCTTTCTTT.